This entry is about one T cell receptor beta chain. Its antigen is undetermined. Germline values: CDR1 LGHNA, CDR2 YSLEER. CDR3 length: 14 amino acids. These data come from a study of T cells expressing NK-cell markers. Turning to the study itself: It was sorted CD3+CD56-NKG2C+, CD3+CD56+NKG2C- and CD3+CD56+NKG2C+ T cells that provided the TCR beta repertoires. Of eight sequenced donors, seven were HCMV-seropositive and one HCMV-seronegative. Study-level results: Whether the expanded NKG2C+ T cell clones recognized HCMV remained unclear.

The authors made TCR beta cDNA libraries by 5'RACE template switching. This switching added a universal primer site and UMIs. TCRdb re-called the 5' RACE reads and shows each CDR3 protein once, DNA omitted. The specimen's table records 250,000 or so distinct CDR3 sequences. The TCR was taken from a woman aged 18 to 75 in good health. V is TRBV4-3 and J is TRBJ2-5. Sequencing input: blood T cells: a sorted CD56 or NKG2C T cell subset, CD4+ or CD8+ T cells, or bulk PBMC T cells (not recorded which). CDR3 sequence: CASSQDARTASQYF.